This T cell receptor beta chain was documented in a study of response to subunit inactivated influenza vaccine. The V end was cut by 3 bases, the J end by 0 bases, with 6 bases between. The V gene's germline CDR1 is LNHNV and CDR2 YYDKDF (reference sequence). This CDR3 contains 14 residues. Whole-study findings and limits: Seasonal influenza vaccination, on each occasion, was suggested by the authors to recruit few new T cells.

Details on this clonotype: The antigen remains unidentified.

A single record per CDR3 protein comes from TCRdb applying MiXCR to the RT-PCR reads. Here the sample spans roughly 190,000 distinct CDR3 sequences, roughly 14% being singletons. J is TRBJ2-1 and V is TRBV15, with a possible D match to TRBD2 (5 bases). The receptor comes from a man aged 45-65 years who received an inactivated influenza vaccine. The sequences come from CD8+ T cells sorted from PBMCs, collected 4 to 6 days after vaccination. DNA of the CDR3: TGTGCCACCAGCAGCGGACTCTCCTACAATGAGCAGTTCTTC. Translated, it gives CATSSGLSYNEQFF.